This entry lists 29 T cell receptor beta chains sequenced from one sample in a study of post-analysis software for immune sequencing data. Researchers reported that TCR beta cDNA libraries carried unique molecular identifiers. TCRdb used MiXCR to reprocess the PCR reads, holding one entry per CDR3 protein. The sample consists of about 820,000 distinct CDR3 sequences, roughly 50% of them appearing once. Notes on the study in general: Comparison of patients with controls showed five TRBV segments more frequent in patients, TRBV5-6, TRBV5-1 and TRBV20-1 among them.

Their antigens remain unidentified. The sample comprised blood. All receptors come from a girl aged 10 to 17 with multiple sclerosis.

J is TRBJ2-1 and V is TRBV3-1, with TRBD1 matching over 7 bases. Germline loops: CDR1 LGHDT, CDR2 YNNKEL (reference sequence). J lost 5 bases, V lost 4 bases, and 8 bases had no gene match. The CDR3 runs 15 residues. The CDR3 DNA follows: TGTGCCAGCAGCCCCTGGACAGGAGGAGACAATGAGCAGTTCTTC. Residues: CASSPWTGGDNEQFF.

The chain joins TRBV20-1 to TRBJ2-1; D is possibly TRBD2 (5 bases). This CDR3 contains 13 residues. V lost 6 bases and J 10 bases, leaving 19 bases between the germline ends. The germline gives CDR1 DFQATT, CDR2 SNEGSKA (reference sequence). CDR3 coding DNA: TGCAGTGCCTTGAGGGATATAACCTACGAGCAGTTCTTC. It codes for CSALRDITYEQFF.

The CDR3 protein is CSAVVGRGVGGEQFF. The CDR3 DNA follows: TGCAGCGCTGTGGTAGGCAGAGGGGTGGGGGGTGAGCAGTTCTTC. The rearrangement uses TRBV29-1 and TRBJ2-1; possibly TRBD2 for D (6 bases). Germline CDR1 is SQVTM and CDR2 is ANQGSEA. The CDR3 extends over 15 amino acids. Trimming took off 7 bases at V and 9 bases at J, with 25 bases between the two ends.

The rearrangement joins TRBV13 to TRBJ2-1; no reliable D call. V was pared by 5 bases and J by 9 bases, with 14 bases between. The V gene's germline CDR1 is PRHDT and CDR2 FYEKMQ (reference sequence). The CDR3 is made up of 13 amino acids. The DNA of the CDR3 is TGTGCCAGCAGCCTATGGGGATGGGGTGAGCAGTTCTTC. Protein sequence: CASSLWGWGEQFF.

V and J are TRBV6-2 or TRBV6-3 and TRBJ2-4, with a weak D call TRBD2 (6 bases). The J call may be wrong; the DNA end is better matched by TRBJ2-7. This CDR3 is built from 17 residues. Germline CDR1 MNHEY, CDR2 SVGEGT. The CDR3, as DNA: TGTGCCAGCAGTTACTCCGTCGAAGCGGGCCCTTCCTACGAGCAGTACTTC. Protein sequence: CASSYSVEAGPSYEQYF.

V is TRBV6-1 and J is TRBJ2-4; 7 bases line up with TRBD2. CDR1 and CDR2 from the germline V gene are MNHNS and SASEGT. The ends lost 5 bases at V and 2 bases at J; junction bases unmatched: 12. The CDR3 sequence is 17 residues long. Written as DNA, the CDR3 is TGTGCCAGCAGTCCTCCATCAGGAGCGGGAACCAAAAACATTCAGTACTTC. Its protein product is CASSPPSGAGTKNIQYF.

CDR3: CSVGQGFPSGANVLTF. As DNA, the CDR3 is TGCAGCGTCGGACAGGGGTTTCCCTCTGGGGCCAACGTCCTGACTTTC. The chain uses TRBV29-1 and TRBJ2-6; TRBD1 agrees at 9 bases. Germline CDR1 SQVTM, CDR2 ANQGSEA. V lost 6 bases, J lost 0 bases, and 6 bases stayed unmatched. The CDR3 covers 16 residues.

V gene TRBV28 combines with J gene TRBJ1-2; D unresolved. This CDR3 region has 14 residues. V was pared by 5 bases and J by 3 bases, with 13 bases between. Germline lookup yields CDR1 MDHEN and CDR2 SYDVKM. The CDR3 reads CASSPAQAYYGYTF. The DNA for the CDR3 is TGTGCCAGCAGTCCTGCCCAAGCTTACTATGGCTACACCTTC.

This clonotype was observed a few times. V and J are TRBV20-1 and TRBJ2-4, with unresolved D. Trimming stripped 6 bases from V and 1 base from J, with 10 bases between. The CDR3 runs 13 residues. In germline, CDR1 is DFQATT, CDR2 SNEGSKA (reference sequence). The chain's CDR3 is CSAPTRAKNIQYF. In DNA form, the CDR3 reads TGCAGTGCCCCCACCCGGGCCAAAAACATTCAGTACTTC.

CDR3: CSANPLGVGEQYF. The CDR3 nucleotides are TGCAGTGCCAACCCTCTGGGGGTAGGGGAGCAGTACTTC. This rearrangement joins TRBV20-1 to TRBJ2-4; D is perhaps TRBD1 or TRBD2 (5 bases each). V shed 6 bases and J shed 13 bases, with 22 bases lying between them. The CDR3 is 13 residues long. Per the germline V gene, CDR1 is DFQATT and CDR2 is SNEGSKA (reference sequence).

The chain employs TRBV29-1 and TRBJ1-2; no definite D call. V lost 3 bases and J lost 5, with 10 bases in between. Germline V gene sequence: CDR1 SQVTM, CDR2 ANQGSEA. There are 12 residues in the CDR3. The CDR3 sequence is CSVENRWYGYTF. The CDR3 DNA sequence: TGCAGCGTTGAGAATAGGTGGTATGGCTACACCTTC. Using reference TRBV29-1 and TRBJ1-2 for the parts outside the CDR3, the full variable domain is SAVISQKPSRDICQRGTSLTIQCQVDSQVTMMFWYRQQPGQSLTLIATANQGSEATYESGFVIDKFPISRPNLTFSTLTVSNMSPEDSSIYLCSVENRWYGYTFGSGTRLTVV.

The gene calls are TRBV5-1 and TRBJ2-5; no clear D gene. V shed 1 base and J shed 5 bases, with 12 bases lying between them. The V gene's germline CDR1 is SGHRS and CDR2 YFSETQ. This CDR3 is 14 amino acids long. The CDR3 reads CASSLLGLLETQYF. The DNA for the CDR3 is TGCGCCAGCAGCTTGCTTGGCCTATTGGAGACCCAGTACTTC. The entire variable domain, with the rest obtained from reference TRBV5-1 and TRBJ2-5, is as follows: KAGVTQTPRYLIKTRGQQVTLSCSPISGHRSVSWYQQTPGQGLQFLFEYFSETQRNKGNFPGRFSGRQFSNSRSEMNVSTLELGDSALYLCASSLLGLLETQYFGPGTRLLVL.

This rearrangement joins TRBV7-6 to TRBJ2-1; 9 bases align to TRBD1. CDR1 is SGHVS and CDR2 is FNYEAQ in the germline V gene. V gave up 5 bases and J gave up 4 bases; unmatched junction bases: 6. CDR3 length: 15 amino acids. The CDR3 sequence: CASSTRDREYNEQFF. In nucleotides, the CDR3 is TGTGCCAGCAGCACCCGGGACAGGGAATACAATGAGCAGTTCTTC.

Turning to this clonotype: The junction does not match germline at one end; this may be a read error. The V and J genes are TRBV20-1 and TRBJ1-2; D unresolved. Germline CDR1 DFQATT, CDR2 SNEGSKA (reference sequence). The CDR3 runs 12 residues. The CDR3, as DNA: TGCAGTGCTGGAGATCGGAACTATGGCTACACCTTC. Protein sequence: CSAGDRNYGYTF.

The chain employs TRBV14 and TRBJ2-6, with 7 nucleotides matching TRBD1. CDR3 size: 19 residues. Unmatched junction bases numbered 12, after V lost 4 bases and J lost 0 bases. The germline V gene encodes CDR1 SGHDN and CDR2 FVKESK. DNA for the CDR3: TGTGCCAGCAGCCGAGGGGGCCCCTTTTATGGCTCTGGGGCCAACGTCCTGACTTTC. Translating gives CASSRGGPFYGSGANVLTF.

This clonotype was counted only a few times. This rearrangement joins TRBV14 to TRBJ2-3; D gene uncertain. The CDR3 spans 14 residues. V was trimmed by 4 bases and J by 5 bases, leaving 13 bases between them. Germline V gene sequence: CDR1 SGHDN, CDR2 FVKESK. CDR3 sequence (DNA): TGTGCCAGCAGCCCGGACCTTCGGGTAGATACGCAGTATTTT. This encodes CASSPDLRVDTQYF.

This clonotype has only a few counts. J is TRBJ1-6 and V is TRBV18; 9 nucleotides agree with TRBD1. There are 17 residues in the CDR3. The ends lost 3 bases at V and 5 bases at J; junction bases unmatched: 8. Germline CDR1 reads KGHSH; CDR2 reads LQKENI. CDR3 amino acids: CASSPPKDRGHNSPLHF. The CDR3 nucleotides read TGTGCCAGCTCACCTCCAAAGGACAGGGGACATAATTCACCCCTCCACTTT.

A word on this clonotype: At one end, the junction sequence differs from germline, possibly due to a read error. This chain links TRBV4-1 with TRBJ2-1; D remains unclear. Germline CDR1 reads MGHRA; CDR2 reads YSYEKL. There are 13 residues in the CDR3. The CDR3 sequence: CAGSQELNNEQFF. DNA of the CDR3: TGCGCCGGCAGCCAAGAACTAAACAATGAACAGTTCTTC.

The V gene is TRBV5-1, the J gene TRBJ2-7, with D hard to call. Germline lookup yields CDR1 SGHRS and CDR2 YFSETQ. The CDR3 has 14 amino acids. Deletions cut 3 bases from V and 0 bases from J, with 10 bases between. The CDR3 region is CASSYHSGSYEQYF. In DNA, the CDR3 is TGCGCCAGCAGCTACCACTCGGGCTCCTACGAGCAGTACTTC.

The genes are TRBV11-1 and TRBJ2-3, with D perhaps matching TRBD2 (7 bases). The germline CDR1 and CDR2 sequences are SGHAT and FQDESV (reference sequence). This CDR3 has 15 amino acids. The V gene lost 8 bases and the J gene lost 3 bases, with 18 bases spanning the gap. The CDR3 sequence is CASATGGTATDTQYF. The CDR3 DNA reads as TGTGCCAGCGCTACGGGGGGCACCGCTACAGATACGCAGTATTTT.

The V call is TRBV5-1, the J call TRBJ2-5; possibly TRBD1 for D (6 bases). The tail of the sequence fits TRBJ2-7 better, so the J call may be wrong. CDR1 is SGHRS, CDR2 YFSETQ, per germline. The CDR3 extends over 14 amino acids. CDR3 sequence (DNA): TGCGCCAGCAGCTCCGGGACATTACGGAACGAGCAGTACTTC. It translates to CASSSGTLRNEQYF.

The chain carries TRBV6-5 and TRBJ2-4; the match to TRBD2 covers 7 bases. With 5 bases clipped from V and 5 bases from J, the junction kept 9 bases outside the gene matches. CDR3 length: 15 amino acids. In germline, CDR1 is MNHEY, CDR2 SVGAGI. The CDR3 loop is CASSPLGLAENIQYF. The CDR3 DNA sequence: TGTGCCAGCAGTCCCCTAGGGCTAGCGGAAAACATTCAGTACTTC.

The V gene is TRBV20-1, the J gene TRBJ2-7, with a tentative D call TRBD2 (6 bases). Germline CDR1 DFQATT, CDR2 SNEGSKA (reference sequence). The V and J ends lost 3 bases and 6 bases respectively, with 24 bases between them. This CDR3 is 16 amino acids long. The DNA for the CDR3 is TGCAGTGCTAGTGCTATAGCGGCGTTCGAGTTTGGCGAGCAGTACTTC. Translated, it gives CSASAIAAFEFGEQYF.

The chain links TRBV10-3 to TRBJ2-5; 15 bases align to TRBD2. Germline CDR1 ENHRY, CDR2 SYGVKD. This CDR3 has 14 residues. Unmatched junction bases numbered 7, after V lost 10 bases and J lost 7 bases. CDR3 amino acids: CATLGLAGGGTQYF. The DNA for the CDR3 is TGTGCCACCCTGGGACTAGCGGGAGGAGGGACCCAGTACTTC.

The rearrangement uses TRBV20-1 and TRBJ1-2, with no clear D. CDR1 is DFQATT, CDR2 SNEGSKA, per germline (reference sequence). Trimming pared 5 bases from V and 4 bases from J, leaving 8 bases between. The CDR3 sequence is 11 residues long. CDR3 loop: CSAPDGYGYTF. In DNA form, the CDR3 reads TGCAGTGCTCCGGACGGCTATGGCTACACCTTC.

In this sample, this clonotype turned up a few times. This chain connects TRBV5-5 to TRBJ2-5; D may match TRBD1 or TRBD2 (5 bases each). CDR1 and CDR2 from the germline V gene are SGHKS and YYEKEE (reference sequence). The CDR3 is 15 residues long. V dropped 0 bases and J dropped 0 bases, with 9 bases sitting between them. The CDR3 loop is CASSLAGHDQETQYF. DNA of the CDR3: TGTGCCAGCAGCTTGGCGGGGCATGACCAAGAGACCCAGTACTTC.

Only a few counts were recorded for this clonotype. This rearrangement joins TRBV25-1 to TRBJ2-1, with D possibly matching TRBD2 (5 bases). The CDR3 is 14 residues long. The germline CDR1 and CDR2 sequences are MGHDK and SYGVNS. V gave up 1 base and J gave up 7 bases, with 11 bases separating them. CDR3 sequence: CASSEFWGVNEQFF. The DNA of the CDR3 is TGTGCCAGCAGTGAATTTTGGGGAGTTAATGAGCAGTTCTTC.

This clonotype was counted many times. This sequence joins TRBV12-3 or TRBV12-4 and TRBJ1-2; D ambiguous. Trimming stripped 6 bases from V and 4 bases from J, with 24 bases between. This CDR3 has 17 residues. The CDR3 nucleotides read TGTGCCAGCAGGGAGGGAGTTGGCACCATCCTTTCCTATGGCTACACCTTC. The encoded protein is CASREGVGTILSYGYTF.

The table lists this clonotype with a few counts. This chain joins TRBV20-1 and TRBJ2-5; D ambiguous. The V end lost 6 bases, the J end lost 5 bases, and 19 bases lay between the germline ends. Germline V gives CDR1 DFQATT, CDR2 SNEGSKA (reference sequence). The CDR3 covers 14 residues. As DNA, the CDR3 is TGCAGTGCAAAAAGGATAGGGCTTACGGAGACCCAGTACTTC. Residues: CSAKRIGLTETQYF.